These 27 T cell receptor beta chains came from one sample sequenced in a study of blood T cells in healthy people across ages. For the second PCR, which ran for 7 to 11 cycles, a sample-barcoded 5' primer and a J-beta primer mix were used. TCRdb re-derived calls from the 5' RACE reads in MiXCR, one entry per CDR3 protein. The sample lists hundreds of thousands of distinct CDR3 sequences, 25% occurring once. The data also belong to a second study, concerning T cells of mothers and their children.

Sequences were obtained from blood. These TCRs come from a boy aged 5 to 17 in good health.

This clonotype has only a few counts. The chain is built from TRBV29-1 and TRBJ2-5; 7 bases line up with TRBD1. CDR3 length: 14 residues. V shed 4 bases and J 3 bases; nucleotides not matched to a gene: 8. The germline CDR1 and CDR2 sequences are SQVTM and ANQGSEA. CDR3 residues: CSVVRGGYKETQYF. CDR3 nucleotides: TGCAGCGTTGTACGAGGGGGCTACAAAGAGACCCAGTACTTC.

This chain connects TRBV20-1 to TRBJ2-2, with a possible D match to TRBD2 (5 bases). V was clipped by 3 bases and J by 8 bases, with 10 bases between them. The CDR3 runs 12 residues. Germline values: CDR1 DFQATT, CDR2 SNEGSKA (reference sequence). The CDR3 DNA follows: TGCAGTGCTAGCCGGTTAGCGGGGGAGCTGTTTTTT. It encodes CSASRLAGELFF.

This clonotype has a handful of counts. CDR3 sequence reads: CASSTPGTGANVLTF. CDR3 DNA: TGTGCCAGCTCAACCCCAGGGACGGGGGCCAACGTCCTGACTTTC. J is TRBJ2-6 and V is TRBV28; D may be TRBD1 or TRBD2 (5 bases each). V shed 8 bases and J shed 4 bases, with 15 bases lying between them. Germline loops: CDR1 MDHEN, CDR2 SYDVKM. This CDR3 has 15 amino acids.

The chain combines TRBV7-9 with TRBJ1-4, with 7 bases matching TRBD1. CDR1 is SEHNR and CDR2 is FQNEAQ in the germline V gene (reference sequence). The junction had 6 bases not matched to a gene; V was cut back by 4 bases and J by 4 bases. The CDR3 runs 15 residues. The CDR3 protein is CASSSWGQFNEKLFF. CDR3 DNA sequence: TGTGCCAGCAGCTCCTGGGGACAGTTTAATGAAAAACTGTTTTTT.

V is TRBV7-9 and J is TRBJ1-1; D is uncertain. Trimming left V 4 bases short and J 0 bases short, with 9 bases between. The germline V gene has CDR1 SEHNR and CDR2 FQNEAQ (reference sequence). The CDR3 runs to 14 residues. This chain's CDR3 is CASSSLGMNTEAFF. In nucleotides, the CDR3 is TGTGCCAGCAGCTCTTTAGGTATGAACACTGAAGCTTTCTTT. Complete variable domain (other parts from reference TRBV7-9 and TRBJ1-1): DTGVSQNPRHKITKRGQNVTFRCDPISEHNRLYWYRQTLGQGPEFLTYFQNEAQLEKSRLLSDRFSAERPKGSFSTLEIQRTEQGDSAMYLCASSSLGMNTEAFFGQGTRLTVV.

The genes are TRBV5-5 and TRBJ2-1; TRBD1 agrees at 8 bases. After removal of 3 bases from V and 8 bases from J, the junction contained 7 bases not matched to a gene. Germline V CDR1 and CDR2: SGHKS, YYEKEE (reference sequence). There are 14 residues in the CDR3. The chain's CDR3 is CASSSGQGRDEQFF. CDR3 coding DNA: TGTGCCAGCAGCTCAGGACAGGGACGCGATGAGCAGTTCTTC. Supplemented by reference TRBV5-5 and TRBJ2-1, the full variable domain reads DAGVTQSPTHLIKTRGQQVTLRCSPISGHKSVSWYQQVLGQGPQFIFQYYEKEERGRGNFPDRFSARQFPNYSSELNVNALLLGDSALYLCASSSGQGRDEQFFGPGTRLTVL.

The chain combines TRBV28 with TRBJ2-7, with 8 bases matching TRBD1. There are 13 residues in the CDR3. Germline V lookup: CDR1 MDHEN, CDR2 SYDVKM. V lost 4 bases to trimming and J lost 7 bases; unmatched junction nucleotides: 6. In DNA, the CDR3 is TGTGCCAGCAGTTACGGACAGGGAACTGAGCAGTACTTC. Translating it yields CASSYGQGTEQYF.

The chain links TRBV5-4 to TRBJ2-7; 7 bases are a match to TRBD2. The better agreement between TRBJ2-5 and the DNA end casts doubt on the J call. CDR1 is SGHNT, CDR2 YYREEE, per germline (reference sequence). The CDR3 totals 16 residues. CDR3 sequence (DNA): TGTGCCAGCAGCTTGGTGGTGGGAGGGGAGGGAGAGACCCAGTACTTC. Encoded protein: CASSLVVGGEGETQYF.

The CDR3 here is CASRPFGVSSYNEQFF. CDR3 in DNA: TGTGCCAGCAGACCCTTCGGGGTTAGCTCCTACAATGAGCAGTTCTTC. The chain uses TRBV2 and TRBJ2-1; D might be TRBD2 (5 bases). V lost 6 bases to trimming and J lost 0 bases, with 15 bases between them. The germline gives CDR1 SNHLY, CDR2 FYNNEI. This CDR3 is 16 amino acids long.

The V call is TRBV29-1, the J call TRBJ1-1; 11 nucleotides align to TRBD1. The CDR3 loop spans 14 amino acids. Germline V gives CDR1 SQVTM, CDR2 ANQGSEA. J was trimmed by 3 bases and V by 4 bases; bases with no gene match: 4. CDR3 DNA sequence: TGCAGCGTTGGAGGGACAGGGGGGGACACTGAAGCTTTCTTT. Translated, it gives CSVGGTGGDTEAFF.

The chain carries TRBV27 and TRBJ2-1; TRBD1 agrees at 7 bases. The better agreement between TRBJ2-7 and the DNA end casts doubt on the J call. CDR1 and CDR2 from the germline V gene are MNHEY and SMNVEV (reference sequence). This CDR3 region has 13 residues. CDR3 nucleotides: TGTGCCAGCAGTTCATGGGGACAGCACGAGCAGTACTTC. Protein: CASSSWGQHEQYF.

The chain couples TRBV5-1 to TRBJ2-7; D possibly matches TRBD1 or TRBD2 (5 bases each). Germline V gives CDR1 SGHRS, CDR2 YFSETQ. The CDR3 spans 14 residues. The V end lost 4 bases, the J end lost 4 bases, and 15 bases lay between the germline ends. The CDR3 loop reads CASSKGRDLYEQYF. The CDR3 region has the DNA TGCGCCAGCAGCAAAGGACGGGACCTATACGAGCAGTACTTC.

The chain links TRBV6-6 to TRBJ2-4; D possibly matches TRBD1 or TRBD2 (6 bases each). Germline lookup yields CDR1 MNHNY and CDR2 SVGAGI (reference sequence). The V and J ends lost 0 bases and 0 bases respectively, with 18 bases between them. There are 19 residues in the CDR3. In nucleotides, the CDR3 is TGTGCCAGCAGTTACTCTGGGGGGCTGGGACCGCTAGCCAAAAACATTCAGTACTTC. Its protein is CASSYSGGLGPLAKNIQYF.

The chain employs TRBV18 and TRBJ2-1; tentative D call: TRBD2 (7 bases). Trimming removed 2 bases at V and 5 bases at J, with 13 bases between. Germline V gene lookup returns CDR1 KGHSH and CDR2 LQKENI. This CDR3 region has 15 residues. The CDR3 DNA reads TGTGCCAGCTCACCATTAGGGGGGGCCGACAATGAGCAGTTCTTC. Translation: CASSPLGGADNEQFF.

The rearrangement links TRBV5-1 to TRBJ2-3; 8 nucleotides agree with TRBD1. Germline assignment: CDR1 SGHRS and CDR2 YFSETQ. The CDR3 has 15 amino acids. The junction had 8 bases not matched to a gene; V was cut back by 4 bases and J by 4 bases. The CDR3 DNA is TGCGCCAGCAGCCAACAGGGGGTTTCGTCAGATACGCAGTATTTT. Its translation: CASSQQGVSSDTQYF.

In its sample, this clonotype was seen a few times. The genes are TRBV27 and TRBJ2-5; 11 bases line up with TRBD2. TRBJ2-7 matches the DNA end more closely, so the J call is doubtful. Germline V CDR1 and CDR2: MNHEY, SMNVEV (reference sequence). The CDR3 contains 15 residues. CDR3 nucleotides: TGTGCCAGCAGCCACAAACTAGCGGGAGTCTCCGAGCAGTACTTC. Residues: CASSHKLAGVSEQYF.

CDR3 in amino acids: CASSSEVGGYGYTF. The CDR3 region has the DNA TGCGCCAGCAGCTCGGAGGTAGGAGGCTATGGCTACACCTTC. V gene TRBV5-1 combines with J gene TRBJ1-2, with D unresolved. Germline CDR1 SGHRS, CDR2 YFSETQ. Between the trimmed V and J ends, which lost 3 bases and 4 bases, there was a span of 13 bases. The CDR3 is 14 amino acids.

The V gene is TRBV3-1, the J gene TRBJ2-2, with no clear D. The V gene lost 1 base and the J gene lost 4 bases, with 7 bases spanning the gap. Germline assignment: CDR1 LGHDT and CDR2 YNNKEL (reference sequence). The CDR3 is 14 residues long. This chain's CDR3 is CASSQVQSTGELFF. The CDR3 region has the DNA TGTGCCAGCAGCCAAGTTCAGAGCACCGGGGAGCTGTTTTTT.

This clonotype is a singleton in its sample. The gene calls are TRBV7-9 and TRBJ2-7; 7 bases are shared with TRBD1. The V gene's germline CDR1 is SEHNR and CDR2 FQNEAQ (reference sequence). With V trimmed by 10 bases and J by 0 bases, 9 bases remained unmatched. The CDR3 sequence is 14 residues long. The CDR3 nucleotides are TGTGCCATCGACAGGGAGAAGAGCTCCTACGAGCAGTACTTC. Protein: CAIDREKSSYEQYF.

The V gene is TRBV25-1, the J gene TRBJ2-7; D might be TRBD1 or TRBD2, each matching 5 bases. Trimming pared 4 bases from V and 4 bases from J, leaving 23 bases between. The CDR3 sequence is 17 residues long. Germline lookup yields CDR1 MGHDK and CDR2 SYGVNS. CDR3 residues: CASSGEIRGFVEYEQYF. Here the CDR3 DNA reads TGTGCCAGCAGTGGGGAGATTCGGGGCTTTGTGGAATACGAGCAGTACTTC.

The chain is built from TRBV7-2 and TRBJ2-3; D unresolved. The CDR3 loop spans 15 amino acids. Germline V lookup: CDR1 SGHTA, CDR2 FQGNSA. V was trimmed by 1 base and J by 2 bases, leaving 10 bases between them. The CDR3 sequence is CASSLEAAYTDTQYF. The DNA of the CDR3 is TGTGCCAGCAGCTTAGAGGCAGCCTACACAGATACGCAGTATTTT.

This clonotype was recorded a few times. The gene calls are TRBV14 and TRBJ2-6, with D perhaps matching TRBD1 (6 bases). CDR3 length: 16 residues. Trimming took off 2 bases at V and 0 bases at J, with 8 bases between the two ends. CDR1 and CDR2 from the germline V gene are SGHDN and FVKESK. The CDR3 DNA follows: TGTGCCAGCAGCCAAAGGGGGAGCTCTGGGGCCAACGTCCTGACTTTC. As protein: CASSQRGSSGANVLTF.

The genes are TRBV7-6 and TRBJ2-1; D perhaps matches TRBD2 (5 bases). The V end was cut by 0 bases, the J end by 12 bases, with 9 bases between. CDR3 length: 12 residues. The V gene's germline CDR1 is SGHVS and CDR2 FNYEAQ. The CDR3 nucleotides read TGTGCCAGCAGCTTAGCCGGAGGAGTGCAGTTCTTC. Amino acids: CASSLAGGVQFF.

V and J are TRBV29-1 and TRBJ2-1; no firm D call. V lost 3 bases, J lost 6 bases, and 6 bases lay in between. This CDR3 comprises 11 residues. Germline V gives CDR1 SQVTM, CDR2 ANQGSEA. The CDR3 loop is CSVDNTNEQFF. The CDR3, as DNA: TGCAGCGTTGATAACACCAATGAGCAGTTCTTC.

The sample holds a few counts of this clonotype. The CDR3 reads CSVGGRQGYGYTF. The CDR3 DNA reads as TGCAGCGTCGGAGGACGACAGGGATATGGCTACACCTTC. This sequence joins TRBV29-1 and TRBJ1-2, with TRBD1 identical over 7 bases. The CDR3 consists of 13 residues. Per the germline V gene, CDR1 is SQVTM and CDR2 is ANQGSEA. The V and J ends lost 6 bases and 5 bases, in that order; junction bases with no gene match: 9.

In regard to this clonotype: One end of the junction does not line up with germline, which may come from a read error. The chain links TRBV12-3 or TRBV12-4 to TRBJ2-3; 11 nucleotides agree with TRBD2. This CDR3 is built from 16 residues. The CDR3 coding sequence is TGTGCCAGCAGTCCTTTAGCGGGAGGGCCTTCAGATGCGCAGTATTTT. It yields the protein CASSPLAGGPSDAQYF.

The chain links TRBV7-9 to TRBJ2-5, with TRBD2 as a possible D gene (6 bases). This CDR3 contains 15 residues. Trimming stripped 4 bases from V and 0 bases from J, with 12 bases between. The germline V gene encodes CDR1 SEHNR and CDR2 FQNEAQ (reference sequence). The CDR3 protein is CASSSLSGYQETQYF. CDR3 coding DNA: TGTGCCAGCAGCTCACTTAGCGGCTACCAAGAGACCCAGTACTTC.